This T cell receptor (beta chain) originates from a study of shared clonotypes between healthy human individuals. Turning to the study itself: The study enrolled a couple of women and three men aged 18 to 49. Donors had three CD4 naive, three CD4 memory, two CD8 naive and one CD8 memory plate apiece. Findings and caveats of the study: Despite large depth, sorted-subset datasets appeared incompletely sequenced.

The CDR3 loop spans 14 amino acids. Trimming left V 0 bases short and J 5 bases short, with 8 bases between. The germline V gene encodes CDR1 SGHAT and CDR2 FQNNGV. All of the donors resided in Nashville, Tennessee, and each was a Caucasian adult. Of note for this clone: Antigen unknown. The same CDR3 can be traced to other DNA sequences in this sample.

Profiled with immunoSEQ multiplex PCR; TCRdb holds only in-frame clones, not every one. This table holds around 320,000 clones, roughly 91% found once. This sequence joins TRBV11-2 and TRBJ1-5; D unresolved. The origin of this receptor is a man aged 18 to 35 in good health. The material sequenced was memory CD8+ T cells sorted from blood. Subset specified: CD45RO+ cells pooled with CCR7-negative TemRA cells. CDR3: CASSLDGGDQPQHF. CDR3 sequence (DNA): TGTGCCAGCAGCTTAGATGGCGGGGATCAGCCCCAGCATTTT. The full variable domain, completed using reference TRBV11-2 and TRBJ1-5, is EAGVAQSPRYKIIEKRQSVAFWCNPISGHATLYWYQQILGQGPKLLIQFQNNGVVDDSQLPKDRFSAERLKGVDSTLKIQPAKLEDSAVYLCASSLDGGDQPQHFGDGTRLSIL.